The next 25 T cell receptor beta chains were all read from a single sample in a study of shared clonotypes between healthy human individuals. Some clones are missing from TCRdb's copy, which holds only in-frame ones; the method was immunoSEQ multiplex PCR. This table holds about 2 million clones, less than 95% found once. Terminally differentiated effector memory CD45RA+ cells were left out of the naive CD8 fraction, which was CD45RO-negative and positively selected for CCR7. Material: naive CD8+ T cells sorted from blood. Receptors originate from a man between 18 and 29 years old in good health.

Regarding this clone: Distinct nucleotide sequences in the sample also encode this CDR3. The DNA for the CDR3 is TGTGCCTGGAGATCTGAGGGCACTGAAGCTTTCTTT. Its translation: CAWRSEGTEAFF. The rearrangement links TRBV30 to TRBJ1-1; unclear D gene. CDR1 is GTSNPN and CDR2 is SVGIG in the germline V gene (reference sequence). The CDR3 is 12 residues long. Trimming took off 3 bases at V and 4 bases at J, with 9 bases between the two ends.

This CDR3 reads CASRSGTGDYNEQFF. DNA for the CDR3: TGTGCCAGCAGATCCGGGACAGGGGACTACAATGAGCAGTTCTTC. The gene calls are TRBV6-1 and TRBJ2-1; 10 nucleotides align to TRBD1. V lost 6 bases and J lost 3; bases outside the gene matches: 5. The germline V gene encodes CDR1 MNHNS and CDR2 SASEGT. The CDR3 spans 15 residues.

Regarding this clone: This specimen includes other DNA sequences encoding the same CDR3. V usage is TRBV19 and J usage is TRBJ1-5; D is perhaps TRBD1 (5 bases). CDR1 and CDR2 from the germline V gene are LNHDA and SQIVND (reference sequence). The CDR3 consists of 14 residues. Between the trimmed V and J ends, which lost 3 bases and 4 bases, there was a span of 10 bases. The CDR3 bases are TGTGCCAGTAGTATCCGGGACCGTAATCAGCCCCAGCATTTT. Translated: CASSIRDRNQPQHF.

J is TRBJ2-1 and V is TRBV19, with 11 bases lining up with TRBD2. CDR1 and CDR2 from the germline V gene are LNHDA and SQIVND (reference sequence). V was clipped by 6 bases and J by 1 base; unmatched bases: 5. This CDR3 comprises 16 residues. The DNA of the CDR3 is TGTGCCAGTAGGGGACTAGCGGAACCGTCCTACAATGAGCAGTTCTTC. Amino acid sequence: CASRGLAEPSYNEQFF.

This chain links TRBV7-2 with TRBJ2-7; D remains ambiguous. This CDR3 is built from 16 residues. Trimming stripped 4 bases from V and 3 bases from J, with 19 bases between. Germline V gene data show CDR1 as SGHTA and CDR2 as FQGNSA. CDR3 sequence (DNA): TGTGCCAGCAGCTCCGCATCCGTGTGGCAGTTCTACGAGCAGTACTTC. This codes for CASSSASVWQFYEQYF.

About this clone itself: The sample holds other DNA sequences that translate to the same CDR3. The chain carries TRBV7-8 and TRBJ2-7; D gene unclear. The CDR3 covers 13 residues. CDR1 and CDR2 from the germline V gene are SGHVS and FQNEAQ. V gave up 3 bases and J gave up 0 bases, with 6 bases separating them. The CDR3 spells CASSLESSYEQYF. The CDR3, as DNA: TGTGCCAGCAGCTTGGAGAGCTCCTACGAGCAGTACTTC.

The CDR3 coding sequence is TGTGCCAGCAGTTTAGCAGGGGCCGCCTCCTACGAGCAGTACTTC. Protein product: CASSLAGAASYEQYF. V gene TRBV28 combines with J gene TRBJ2-7, with TRBD1 as a possible D gene (6 bases). CDR3 length: 15 amino acids. The V gene lost 2 bases and the J gene lost 0 bases, with 11 bases spanning the gap. Germline V gene lookup returns CDR1 MDHEN and CDR2 SYDVKM.

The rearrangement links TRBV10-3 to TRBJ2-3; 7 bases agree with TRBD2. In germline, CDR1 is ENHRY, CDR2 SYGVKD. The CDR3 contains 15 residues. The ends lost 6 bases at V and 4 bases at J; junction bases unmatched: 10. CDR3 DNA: TGTGCCATCAGCACCGACAGCGGGGACCCAGATACGCAGTATTTT. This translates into CAISTDSGDPDTQYF.

The CDR3 spells CASSSKRERQETQYF. CDR3 nucleotide sequence: TGTGCCAGCAGCTCAAAGCGGGAGAGGCAGGAGACCCAGTACTTC. The rearrangement joins TRBV7-2 to TRBJ2-5; 8 bases match TRBD2. Losses at the gene ends were 4 bases for V and 5 bases for J; bases not matched to a gene: 9. This CDR3 is built from 15 residues. Germline-derived CDR1 and CDR2 are SGHTA and FQGNSA.

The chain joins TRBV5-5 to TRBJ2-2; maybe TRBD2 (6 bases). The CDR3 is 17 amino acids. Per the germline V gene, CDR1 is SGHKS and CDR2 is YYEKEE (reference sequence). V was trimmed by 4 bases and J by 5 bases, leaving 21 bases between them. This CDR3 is CASSLSAGPGGTGELFF. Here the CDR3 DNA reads TGTGCCAGCAGCCTTTCCGCCGGGCCCGGGGGAACCGGGGAGCTGTTTTTT.

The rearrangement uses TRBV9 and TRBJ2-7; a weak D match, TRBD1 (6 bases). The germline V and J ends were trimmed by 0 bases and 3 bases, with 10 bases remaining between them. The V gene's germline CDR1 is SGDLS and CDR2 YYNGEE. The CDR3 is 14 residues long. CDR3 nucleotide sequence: TGTGCCAGCAGCGTAGGGGGGACATACTACGAGCAGTACTTC. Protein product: CASSVGGTYYEQYF.

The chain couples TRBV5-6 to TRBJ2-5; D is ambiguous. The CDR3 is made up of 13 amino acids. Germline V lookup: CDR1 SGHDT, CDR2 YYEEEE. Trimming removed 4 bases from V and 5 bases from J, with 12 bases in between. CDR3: CASSPPWKETQYF. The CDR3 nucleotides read TGTGCCAGCAGCCCCCCTTGGAAGGAGACCCAGTACTTC.

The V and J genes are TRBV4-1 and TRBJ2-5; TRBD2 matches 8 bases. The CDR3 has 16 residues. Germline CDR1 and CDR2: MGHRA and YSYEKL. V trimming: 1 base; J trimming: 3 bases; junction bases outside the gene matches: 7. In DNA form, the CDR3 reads TGCGCCAGCAGCCAAGGAGTCGGGAGGGCCGAAGAGACCCAGTACTTC. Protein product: CASSQGVGRAEETQYF.

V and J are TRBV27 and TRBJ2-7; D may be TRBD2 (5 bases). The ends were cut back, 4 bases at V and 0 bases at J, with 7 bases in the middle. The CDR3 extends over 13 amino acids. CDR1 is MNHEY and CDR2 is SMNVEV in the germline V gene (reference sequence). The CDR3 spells CASSWESSYEQYF. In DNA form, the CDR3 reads TGTGCCAGCAGTTGGGAGAGCTCCTACGAGCAGTACTTC.

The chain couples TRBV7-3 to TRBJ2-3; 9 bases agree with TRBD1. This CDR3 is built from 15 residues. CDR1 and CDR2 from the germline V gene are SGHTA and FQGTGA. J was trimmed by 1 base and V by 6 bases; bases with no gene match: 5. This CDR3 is CASSSWTGGTDTQYF. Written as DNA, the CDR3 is TGTGCCAGCAGTTCCTGGACAGGGGGCACAGATACGCAGTATTTT.

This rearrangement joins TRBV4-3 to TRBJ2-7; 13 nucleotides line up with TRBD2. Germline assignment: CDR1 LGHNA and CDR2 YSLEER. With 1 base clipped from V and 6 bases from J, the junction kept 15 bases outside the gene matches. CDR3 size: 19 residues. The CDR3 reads CASSQVWRGGLAGDGEQYF. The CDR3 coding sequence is TGCGCCAGCAGCCAAGTTTGGCGTGGAGGACTAGCGGGAGATGGCGAGCAGTACTTC.

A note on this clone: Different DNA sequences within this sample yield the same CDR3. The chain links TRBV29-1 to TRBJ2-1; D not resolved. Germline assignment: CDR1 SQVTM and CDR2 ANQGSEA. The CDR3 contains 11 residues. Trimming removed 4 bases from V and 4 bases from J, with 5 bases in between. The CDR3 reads CSVGYYNEQFF. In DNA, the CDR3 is TGCAGCGTTGGCTATTACAATGAGCAGTTCTTC.

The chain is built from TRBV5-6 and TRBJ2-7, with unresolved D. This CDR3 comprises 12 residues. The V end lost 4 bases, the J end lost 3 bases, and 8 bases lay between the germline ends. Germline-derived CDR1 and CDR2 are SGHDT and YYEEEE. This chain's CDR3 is CASSGQDYEQYF. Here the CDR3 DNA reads TGTGCCAGCAGCGGGCAGGACTACGAGCAGTACTTC.

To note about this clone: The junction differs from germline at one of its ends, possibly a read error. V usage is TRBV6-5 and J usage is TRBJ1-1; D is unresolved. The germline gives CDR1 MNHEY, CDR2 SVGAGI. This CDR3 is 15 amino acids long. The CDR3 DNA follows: TGTGCCAGCTTCCCTACACGGGTGGGGAACGCTGAAGCTTTCTTT. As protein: CASFPTRVGNAEAFF.

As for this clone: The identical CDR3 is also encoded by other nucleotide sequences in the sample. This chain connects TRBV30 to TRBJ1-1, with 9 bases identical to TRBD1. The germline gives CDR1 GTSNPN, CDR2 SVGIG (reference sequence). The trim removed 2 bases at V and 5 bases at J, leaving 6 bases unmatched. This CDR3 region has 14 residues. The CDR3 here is CAWSPGQGWTEAFF. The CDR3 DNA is TGTGCCTGGAGTCCGGGACAGGGATGGACTGAAGCTTTCTTT.

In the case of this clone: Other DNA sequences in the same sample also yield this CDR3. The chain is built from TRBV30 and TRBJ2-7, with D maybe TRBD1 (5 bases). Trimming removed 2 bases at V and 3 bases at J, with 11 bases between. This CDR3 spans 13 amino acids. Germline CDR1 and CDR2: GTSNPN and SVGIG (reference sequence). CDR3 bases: TGTGCCTGGAGTCCCGGACACAACTACGAGCAGTACTTC. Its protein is CAWSPGHNYEQYF.

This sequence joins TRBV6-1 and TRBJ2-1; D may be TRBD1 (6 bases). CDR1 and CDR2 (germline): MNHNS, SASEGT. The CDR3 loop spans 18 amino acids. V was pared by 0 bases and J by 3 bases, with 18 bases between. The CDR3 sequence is CASSEAPLPDRYYNEQFF. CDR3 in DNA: TGTGCCAGCAGTGAAGCCCCGCTTCCGGACAGATACTACAATGAGCAGTTCTTC.

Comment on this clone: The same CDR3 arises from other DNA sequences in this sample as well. As DNA, the CDR3 is TGTGCCAGCAGCTTAGTGGGAGAGACCCAGTACTTC. Amino acid sequence: CASSLVGETQYF. The chain couples TRBV7-9 to TRBJ2-5; D not resolved. Germline-derived CDR1 and CDR2 are SEHNR and FQNEAQ (reference sequence). The CDR3 loop spans 12 amino acids. V lost 1 base to trimming and J lost 4 bases, with 4 bases between them.

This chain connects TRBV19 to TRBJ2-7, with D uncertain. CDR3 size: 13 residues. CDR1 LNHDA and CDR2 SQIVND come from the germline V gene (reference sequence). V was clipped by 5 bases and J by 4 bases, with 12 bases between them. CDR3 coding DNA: TGTGCCAGTAGTCTCGGGCCAAAGTACGAGCAGTACTTC. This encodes CASSLGPKYEQYF.

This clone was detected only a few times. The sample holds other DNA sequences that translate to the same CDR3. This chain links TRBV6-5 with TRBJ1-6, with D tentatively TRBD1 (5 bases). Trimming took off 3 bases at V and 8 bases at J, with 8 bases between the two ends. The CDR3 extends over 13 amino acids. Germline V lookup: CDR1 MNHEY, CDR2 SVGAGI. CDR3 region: CASSYGGDSPLHF. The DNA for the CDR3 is TGTGCCAGCAGTTATGGGGGGGATTCACCCCTCCACTTT.